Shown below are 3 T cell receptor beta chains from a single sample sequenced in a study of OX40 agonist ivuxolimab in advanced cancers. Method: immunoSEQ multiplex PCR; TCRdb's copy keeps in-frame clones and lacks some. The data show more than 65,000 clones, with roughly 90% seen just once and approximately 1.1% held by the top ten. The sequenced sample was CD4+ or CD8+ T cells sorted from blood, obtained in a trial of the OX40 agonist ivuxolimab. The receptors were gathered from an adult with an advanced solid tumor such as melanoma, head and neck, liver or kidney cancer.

CDR3 amino acids: CASSSFGGNTEAFF. In DNA form, the CDR3 reads TGTGCCAGCAGCTCCTTTGGGGGAAACACTGAAGCTTTCTTT. The J gene is TRBJ1-1, the V gene TRBV7-6; D possibly corresponds to TRBD1 (5 bases). CDR3 length: 14 amino acids. V lost 4 bases and J 2 bases, leaving 11 bases between the germline ends. Germline assignment: CDR1 SGHVS and CDR2 FNYEAQ.

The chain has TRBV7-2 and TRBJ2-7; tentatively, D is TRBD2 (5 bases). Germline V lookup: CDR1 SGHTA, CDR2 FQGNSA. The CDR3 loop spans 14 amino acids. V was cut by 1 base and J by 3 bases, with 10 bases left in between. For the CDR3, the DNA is TGTGCCAGCAGCTTAGGCGTCGGGGTCTACGAGCAGTACTTC. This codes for CASSLGVGVYEQYF.

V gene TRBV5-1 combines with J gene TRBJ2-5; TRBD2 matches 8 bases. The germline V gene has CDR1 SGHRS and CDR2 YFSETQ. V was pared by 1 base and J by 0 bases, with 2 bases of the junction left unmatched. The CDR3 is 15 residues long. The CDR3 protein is CASSLTGGYQETQYF. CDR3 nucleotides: TGCGCCAGCAGCTTGACGGGAGGGTACCAAGAGACCCAGTACTTC.